This entry is about one T cell receptor beta chain. Its antigen is unknown. TCRdb reprocessed the reads with MiXCR, giving one entry per CDR3 protein. Found here are some 800,000 distinct CDR3 sequences, approximately 32% of them singletons; the top ten hold around 13%. The CDR3 covers 16 residues. In germline, CDR1 is SGHNT, CDR2 YENEEA. The ends lost 2 bases at V and 5 bases at J; junction bases unmatched: 7. This specimen comes from a study of T cell repertoires in cytomegalovirus infection. Sequencing used cultured CD8+ T cells from PBMCs, obtained from culture after CMV antigen stimulation. This receptor was obtained from a human donor in good health (CMV status not recorded). Some clones in this sample may be carry-over from other donors' samples. The chain combines TRBV11-3 with TRBJ2-2, with 8 bases identical to TRBD2. The CDR3 nucleotides are TGTGCCAGCAGCTTATTAGCGGGGCCCCATACCGGGGAGCTGTTTTTT. Its translation: CASSLLAGPHTGELFF.